A single sample is the source of the 15 T cell receptor beta chains below, sequenced in a study of kidney transplant recipient with SARS-CoV-2 infection. One entry per CDR3 protein, called by TCRdb with MiXCR from the reads. The table includes approximately 250,000 distinct CDR3 sequences, roughly 26% detected once. Sequencing used a blood sample, obtained at baseline and around day 120 from a kidney transplant recipient. These TCRs come from a young adult male patient who had COVID-19 and was a kidney transplant recipient. Some of the T cells may derive from the graft donor.

This clonotype was observed at least ten times. This sequence joins TRBV5-4 and TRBJ1-1; D unresolved. CDR3 size: 15 residues. The germline gives CDR1 SGHNT, CDR2 YYREEE (reference sequence). Trimming took off 0 bases at V and 5 bases at J, with 14 bases between the two ends. CDR3 coding DNA: TGTGCCAGCAGCTTGGAGGGTACGAGAAAGACTGAAGCTTTCTTT. Protein: CASSLEGTRKTEAFF.

As to this clonotype: This may be a read error, as it is one base from a much larger clone. The chain recombines TRBV6-6 with TRBJ2-3; 16 nucleotides line up with TRBD2. From germline, CDR1 is MNHNY and CDR2 SVGAGI (reference sequence). Germline trimming cut 8 bases from V and 5 bases from J; bases unmatched to any gene: 10. CDR3 size: 17 residues. In DNA, the CDR3 is TGTGCCAGCGGCGGGACTAGCGGGAGGGCCATCTTAGATACGCAGTATTTT. As protein: CASGGTSGRAILDTQYF.

This sequence joins TRBV20-1 and TRBJ2-1; 8 bases agree with TRBD2. This CDR3 spans 16 amino acids. The ends lost 0 bases at V and 5 bases at J; junction bases unmatched: 9. Germline loops: CDR1 DFQATT, CDR2 SNEGSKA (reference sequence). CDR3 in amino acids: CSARDRLAGAHNEQFF. CDR3 nucleotides: TGCAGTGCTAGAGATCGGCTAGCGGGTGCCCACAATGAGCAGTTCTTC.

This clonotype appeared many times. This chain links TRBV5-4 with TRBJ1-2; D unresolved. This CDR3 contains 16 residues. Germline values: CDR1 SGHNT, CDR2 YYREEE (reference sequence). Trimming removed 7 bases at V and 4 bases at J, with 23 bases between. The CDR3 coding sequence is TGTGCCAGCCGTTTCGCCGTACCAGGAAAGACCTATGGCTACACCTTC. Its protein is CASRFAVPGKTYGYTF.

Details on this clonotype: A much larger clone differs by one base, so this may be a read error. The V call is TRBV6-5, the J call TRBJ1-2; D unresolved. This CDR3 is 13 amino acids long. Per germline, CDR1 MNHEY and CDR2 SVGAGI. CDR3 in DNA: TGTGCCGGCAGGCTGACGGGCTTCGAAGGCTACACCTTC. Its protein is CAGRLTGFEGYTF.

The chain joins TRBV20-1 to TRBJ2-7; D uncertain. Per the germline V gene, CDR1 is DFQATT and CDR2 is SNEGSKA (reference sequence). Between the trimmed V and J ends, which lost 0 bases and 0 bases, there was a span of 15 bases. CDR3 length equals 16 residues. CDR3 region: CSARDTFGISSYEQYF. The CDR3 DNA follows: TGCAGTGCTAGAGATACCTTCGGCATCAGCTCCTACGAGCAGTACTTC.

With respect to this clonotype: A much larger clone differs by one base, so this may be a read error. The rearrangement uses TRBV2 and TRBJ2-5, with D possibly being TRBD1 or TRBD2 (5 bases each). V was clipped by 7 bases and J by 11 bases, with 20 bases between them. This CDR3 region has 13 residues. The germline V gene encodes CDR1 SNHLY and CDR2 FYNNEI. CDR3 nucleotides: TGTGCCAGCACTCCAGGGACCTCCTACAAGCAGTACTTC. Translated, it gives CASTPGTSYKQYF.

This clonotype has ten or more counts. The chain joins TRBV10-3 to TRBJ1-1; the D gene is possibly TRBD1 (5 bases). V was clipped by 0 bases and J by 2 bases, with 13 bases between them. The CDR3 contains 16 residues. Germline V gene sequence: CDR1 ENHRY, CDR2 SYGVKD. This CDR3 reads CAISESGGRGNTEAFF. CDR3 sequence (DNA): TGTGCCATCAGTGAGTCTGGGGGTAGGGGTAACACTGAAGCTTTCTTT.

This clonotype appeared many times. The rearrangement joins TRBV15 to TRBJ1-2; unclear D gene. Germline loops: CDR1 LNHNV, CDR2 YYDKDF (reference sequence). V lost 5 bases and J lost 4, with 23 bases in between. The CDR3 runs to 17 residues. DNA of the CDR3: TGTGCCACCAGCGTGCAAATAAGGTGTGGAAAGACCTATGGCTACACCTTC. It codes for CATSVQIRCGKTYGYTF.

With respect to this clonotype: A much more abundant neighbour one base away suggests this may be a read error. The genes are TRBV6-6 and TRBJ2-7, with D possibly TRBD1 on 5 matching bases. This CDR3 is built from 14 residues. CDR1 and CDR2 (germline): MNHNY, SVGAGI (reference sequence). The CDR3 DNA is TGTGCCAGCAGTCAGCAGGGAACGTCCTACGGGCAGTACTTC. Its translation is CASSQQGTSYGQYF.

About this clonotype itself: A clone one base away is much larger, so this may be a read error. The chain is built from TRBV19 and TRBJ1-1, with a weak D call TRBD1 (5 bases). V lost 6 bases, J lost 7 bases, and 21 bases lay in between. CDR3 length: 15 amino acids. Germline V gene data show CDR1 as LNHDA and CDR2 as SQIVND (reference sequence). The CDR3 DNA reads as TGTGCCAGTAGCCTCCCGGGACTCAGCCACGTTGAAGCTTTCTTT. Its protein product is CASSLPGLSHVEAFF. The full variable domain, in which reference TRBV19 and TRBJ1-1 provide the parts outside the CDR3, is DGGITQSPKYLFRKEGQNVTLSCEQNLNHDAMYWYRQDPGQGLRLIYYSQIVNDFQKGDIAEGYSVSREKKESFPLTVTSAQKNPTAFYLCASSLPGLSHVEAFFGQGTRLTVV.

As regards this clonotype: Possible read error: a much larger clone is one base away. This chain joins TRBV27 and TRBJ1-1, with 7 bases lining up with TRBD1. Germline V gene sequence: CDR1 MNHEY, CDR2 SMNVEV (reference sequence). The CDR3 covers 13 residues. The chain's CDR3 is CAGSYKGAGEAFF. The CDR3 DNA is TGTGCCGGCAGTTACAAGGGGGCGGGTGAAGCTTTCTTT.

This clonotype was observed a few times. The gene calls are TRBV6-6 and TRBJ2-1, with D unresolved. The CDR3 has 12 amino acids. Germline CDR1 and CDR2: MNHNY and SVGAGI (reference sequence). V lost 10 bases and J lost 12, with 19 bases in between. The CDR3 sequence is CATQRSSLGQFF. The DNA for the CDR3 is TGTGCCACCCAGAGATCCTCCCTTGGGCAGTTCTTC.

Points on this clonotype: Possible read error: a much larger clone is one base away. The rearrangement links TRBV20-1 to TRBJ1-1, with D unresolved. The germline gives CDR1 DFQATT, CDR2 SNEGSKA (reference sequence). This CDR3 has 13 residues. The CDR3 region is CSASGVLNAEAFF. The CDR3 bases are TGCAGTGCTAGTGGGGTCTTGAACGCTGAAGCTTTCTTT.

The chain carries TRBV20-1 and TRBJ2-1; 7 bases are a match to TRBD2. The CDR3 sequence is 16 residues long. J gave up 7 bases and V 0 bases, and 12 bases lay outside the gene matches. Germline CDR1 reads DFQATT; CDR2 reads SNEGSKA (reference sequence). CDR3 DNA: TGCAGTGCTAGAGATTTCACGCTAGCGGTCAGGAATGAGCAGTTCTTC. Translating gives CSARDFTLAVRNEQFF.